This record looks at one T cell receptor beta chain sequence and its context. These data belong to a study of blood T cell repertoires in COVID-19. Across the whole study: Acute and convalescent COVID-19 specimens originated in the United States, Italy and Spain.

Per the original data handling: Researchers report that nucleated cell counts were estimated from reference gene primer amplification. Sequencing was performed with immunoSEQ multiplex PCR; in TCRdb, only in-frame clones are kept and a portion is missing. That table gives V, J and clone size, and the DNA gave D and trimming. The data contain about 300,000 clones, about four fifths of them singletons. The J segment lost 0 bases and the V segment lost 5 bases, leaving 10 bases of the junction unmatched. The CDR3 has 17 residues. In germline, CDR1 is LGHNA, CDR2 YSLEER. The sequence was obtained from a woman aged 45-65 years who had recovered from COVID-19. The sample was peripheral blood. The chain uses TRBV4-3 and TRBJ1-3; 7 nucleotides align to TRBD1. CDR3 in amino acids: CASSSGDSPLSGNTIYF. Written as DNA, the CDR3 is TGCGCCAGCAGCTCCGGGGACAGCCCCCTCTCTGGAAACACCATATATTTT.